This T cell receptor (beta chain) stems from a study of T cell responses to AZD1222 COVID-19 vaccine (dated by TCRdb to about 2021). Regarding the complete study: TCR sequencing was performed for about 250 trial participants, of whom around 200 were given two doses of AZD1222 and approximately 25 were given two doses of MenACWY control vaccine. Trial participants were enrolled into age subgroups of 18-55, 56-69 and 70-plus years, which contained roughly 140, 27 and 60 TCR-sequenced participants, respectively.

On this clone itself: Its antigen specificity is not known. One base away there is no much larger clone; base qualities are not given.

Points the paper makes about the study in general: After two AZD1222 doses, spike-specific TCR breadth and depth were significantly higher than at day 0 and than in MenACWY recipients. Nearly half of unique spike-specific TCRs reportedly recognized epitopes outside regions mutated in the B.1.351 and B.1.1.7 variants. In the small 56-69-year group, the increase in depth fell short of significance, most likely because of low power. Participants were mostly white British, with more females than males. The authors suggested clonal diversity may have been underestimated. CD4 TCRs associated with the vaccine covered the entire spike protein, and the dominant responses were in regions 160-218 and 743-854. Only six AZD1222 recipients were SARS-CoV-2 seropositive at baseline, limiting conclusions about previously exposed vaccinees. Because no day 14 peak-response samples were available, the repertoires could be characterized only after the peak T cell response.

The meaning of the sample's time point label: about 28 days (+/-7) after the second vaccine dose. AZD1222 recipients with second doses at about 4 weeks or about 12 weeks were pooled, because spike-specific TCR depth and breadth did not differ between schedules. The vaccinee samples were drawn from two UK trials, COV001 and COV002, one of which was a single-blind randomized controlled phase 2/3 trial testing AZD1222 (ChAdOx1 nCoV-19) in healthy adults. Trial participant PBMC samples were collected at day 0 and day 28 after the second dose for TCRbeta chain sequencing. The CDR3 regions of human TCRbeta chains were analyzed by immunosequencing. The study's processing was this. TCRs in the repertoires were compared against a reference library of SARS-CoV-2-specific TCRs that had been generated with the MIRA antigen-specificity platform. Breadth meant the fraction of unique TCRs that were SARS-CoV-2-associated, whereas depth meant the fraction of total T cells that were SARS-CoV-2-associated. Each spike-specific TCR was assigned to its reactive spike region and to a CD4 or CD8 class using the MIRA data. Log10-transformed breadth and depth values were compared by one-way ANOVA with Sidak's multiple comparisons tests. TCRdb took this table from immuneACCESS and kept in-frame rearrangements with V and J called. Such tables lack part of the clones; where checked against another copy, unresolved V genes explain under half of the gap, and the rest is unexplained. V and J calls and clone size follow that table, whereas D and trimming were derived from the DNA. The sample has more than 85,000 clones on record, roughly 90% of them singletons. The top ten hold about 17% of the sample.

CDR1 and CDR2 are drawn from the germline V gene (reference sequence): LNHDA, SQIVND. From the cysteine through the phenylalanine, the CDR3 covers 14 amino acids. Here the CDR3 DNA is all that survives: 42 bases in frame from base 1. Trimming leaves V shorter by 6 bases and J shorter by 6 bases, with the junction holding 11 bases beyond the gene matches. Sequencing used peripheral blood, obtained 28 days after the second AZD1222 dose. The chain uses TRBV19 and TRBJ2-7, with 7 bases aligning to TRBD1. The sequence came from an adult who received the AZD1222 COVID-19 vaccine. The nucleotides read TGTGCCAGTAGCGACAGGGCGACCCCGGGCGAGCAGTACTTC. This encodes CASSDRATPGEQYF.